The sequence of this T cell receptor (beta chain) was determined in a study of T-cell memory formation after mild COVID-19. Trimming pared 3 bases from V and 8 bases from J, leaving 19 bases between. CDR3 length: 14 amino acids. Germline V CDR1 and CDR2: SQVTM, ANQGSEA. Sample barcodes and UMIs were carried by the TCR alpha and TCR beta cDNA libraries that 5'RACE generated with constant-segment primers. In TCRdb, the 5' RACE reads were re-called with MiXCR into one record per CDR3 protein. The table records roughly 160,000 distinct CDR3 sequences, under 14% of them present only once. This clonotype was counted only a few times.

What was sequenced was PBMCs or a T cell subset sorted from them (not recorded which). V usage is TRBV29-1 and J usage is TRBJ1-2; TRBD1 is a possible D gene (6 bases). This receptor was identified in a man aged 18 to 29 who had mild COVID-19 (a few samples of this study predate the infection). Cell type and time point are not known. This CDR3 is CSVDSSGAGVGYTF. CDR3 nucleotide sequence: TGCAGCGTTGACTCCTCGGGGGCAGGGGTCGGCTACACCTTC.